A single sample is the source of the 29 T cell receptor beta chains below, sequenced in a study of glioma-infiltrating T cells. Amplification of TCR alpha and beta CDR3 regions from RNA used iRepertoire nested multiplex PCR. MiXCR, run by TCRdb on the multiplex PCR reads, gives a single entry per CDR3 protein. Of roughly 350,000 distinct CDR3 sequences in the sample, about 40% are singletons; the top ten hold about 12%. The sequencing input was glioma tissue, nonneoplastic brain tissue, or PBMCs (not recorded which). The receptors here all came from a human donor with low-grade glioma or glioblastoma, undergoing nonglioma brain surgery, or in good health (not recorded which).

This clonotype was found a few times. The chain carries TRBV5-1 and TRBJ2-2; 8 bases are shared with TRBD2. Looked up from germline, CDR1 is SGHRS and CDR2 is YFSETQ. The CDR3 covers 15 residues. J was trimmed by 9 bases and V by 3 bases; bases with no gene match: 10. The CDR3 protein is CASSSGAGDRRELFF. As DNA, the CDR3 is TGCGCCAGCAGCTCCGGAGCGGGAGATCGTCGGGAGCTGTTTTTT.

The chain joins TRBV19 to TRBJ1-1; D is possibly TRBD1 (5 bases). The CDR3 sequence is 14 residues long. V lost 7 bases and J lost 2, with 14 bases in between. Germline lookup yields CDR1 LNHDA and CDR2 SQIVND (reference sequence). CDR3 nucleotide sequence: TGTGCCAGTATCGAGACAGAAACAAACACTGAAGCTTTCTTT. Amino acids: CASIETETNTEAFF. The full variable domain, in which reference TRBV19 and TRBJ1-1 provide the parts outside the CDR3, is DGGITQSPKYLFRKEGQNVTLSCEQNLNHDAMYWYRQDPGQGLRLIYYSQIVNDFQKGDIAEGYSVSREKKESFPLTVTSAQKNPTAFYLCASIETETNTEAFFGQGTRLTVV.

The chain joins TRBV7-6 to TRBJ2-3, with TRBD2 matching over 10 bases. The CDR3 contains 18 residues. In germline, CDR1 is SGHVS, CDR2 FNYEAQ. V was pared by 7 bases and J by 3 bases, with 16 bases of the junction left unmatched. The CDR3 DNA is TGTGCCAGCAACCCAACCTTCGGACTAGCGGAGGGGACAGATACGCAGTATTTT. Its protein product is CASNPTFGLAEGTDTQYF.

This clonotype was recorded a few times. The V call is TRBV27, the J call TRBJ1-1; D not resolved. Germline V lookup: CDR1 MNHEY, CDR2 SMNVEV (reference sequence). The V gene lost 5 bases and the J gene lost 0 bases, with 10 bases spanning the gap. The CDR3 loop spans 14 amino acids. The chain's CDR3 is CASSPWTLNTEAFF. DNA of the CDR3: TGTGCCAGCAGTCCCTGGACCCTGAACACTGAAGCTTTCTTT.

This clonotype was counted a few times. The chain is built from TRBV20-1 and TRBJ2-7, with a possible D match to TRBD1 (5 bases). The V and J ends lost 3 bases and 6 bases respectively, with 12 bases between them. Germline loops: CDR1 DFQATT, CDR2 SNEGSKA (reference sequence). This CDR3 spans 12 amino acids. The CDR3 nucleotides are TGCAGTGCTAGTCAGGGTTTGGGCGAGCAGTACTTC. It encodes CSASQGLGEQYF.

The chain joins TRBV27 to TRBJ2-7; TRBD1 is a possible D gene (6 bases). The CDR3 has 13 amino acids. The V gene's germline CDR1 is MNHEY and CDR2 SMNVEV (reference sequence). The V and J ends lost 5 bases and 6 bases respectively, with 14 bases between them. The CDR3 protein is CASSVTGLGEQYF. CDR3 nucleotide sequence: TGTGCCAGCAGTGTGACAGGCCTGGGCGAGCAGTACTTC.

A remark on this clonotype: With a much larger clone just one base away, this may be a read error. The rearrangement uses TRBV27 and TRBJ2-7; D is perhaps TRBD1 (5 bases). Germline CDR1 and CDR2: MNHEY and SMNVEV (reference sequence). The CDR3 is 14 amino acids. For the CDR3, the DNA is TGTGCCGGCAGTTTATCCAGGGACTCCTACGAGCAGTACTTC. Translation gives CAGSLSRDSYEQYF.

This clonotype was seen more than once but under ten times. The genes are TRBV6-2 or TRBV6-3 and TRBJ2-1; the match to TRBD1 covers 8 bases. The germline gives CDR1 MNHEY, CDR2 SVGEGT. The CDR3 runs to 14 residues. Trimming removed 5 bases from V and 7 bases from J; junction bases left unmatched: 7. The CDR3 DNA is TGTGCCAGCAGTCAGGTGGACAGGGAAAATGAGCAGTTCTTC. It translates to CASSQVDRENEQFF.

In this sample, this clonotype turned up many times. The CDR3 bases are TGCGCCAGCAGCCAGTGGGTCGGGGCAAGAGCCGAGCAGTACTTC. This codes for CASSQWVGARAEQYF. J is TRBJ2-7 and V is TRBV4-1; either TRBD1 or TRBD2 may fit D (5 bases each). V was trimmed by 3 bases and J by 6 bases, leaving 18 bases between them. The CDR3 is 15 residues long. Germline V CDR1 and CDR2: MGHRA, YSYEKL.

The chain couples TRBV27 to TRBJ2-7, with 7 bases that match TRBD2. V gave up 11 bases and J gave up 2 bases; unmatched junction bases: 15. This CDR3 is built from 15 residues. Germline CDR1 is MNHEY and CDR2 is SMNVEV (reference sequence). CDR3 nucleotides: TGTGCCCGCGGATGGACTAGGCGGCCAGCCTACGAGCAGTACTTC. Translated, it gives CARGWTRRPAYEQYF.

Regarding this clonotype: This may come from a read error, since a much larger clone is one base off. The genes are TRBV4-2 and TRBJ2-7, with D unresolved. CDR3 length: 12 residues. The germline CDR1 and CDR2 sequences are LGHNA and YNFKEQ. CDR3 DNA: TGTGCCAGCAACCAAGACACCTACGAGCAGTACTTC. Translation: CASNQDTYEQYF.

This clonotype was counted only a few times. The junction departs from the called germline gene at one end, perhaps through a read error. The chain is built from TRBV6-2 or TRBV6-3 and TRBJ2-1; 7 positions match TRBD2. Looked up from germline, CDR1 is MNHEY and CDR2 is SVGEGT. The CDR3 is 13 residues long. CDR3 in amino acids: CASRSTSYDEQFF. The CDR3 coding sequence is TGTGCCAGCAGATCGACTAGCTACGATGAGCAGTTCTTC.

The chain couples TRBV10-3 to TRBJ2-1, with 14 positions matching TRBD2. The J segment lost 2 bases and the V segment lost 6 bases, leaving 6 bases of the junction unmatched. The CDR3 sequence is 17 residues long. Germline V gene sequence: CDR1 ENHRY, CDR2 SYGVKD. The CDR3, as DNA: TGTGCCATCAGGGGGACTAGCGGGAGAATCCCCTACAATGAGCAGTTCTTC. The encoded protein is CAIRGTSGRIPYNEQFF.

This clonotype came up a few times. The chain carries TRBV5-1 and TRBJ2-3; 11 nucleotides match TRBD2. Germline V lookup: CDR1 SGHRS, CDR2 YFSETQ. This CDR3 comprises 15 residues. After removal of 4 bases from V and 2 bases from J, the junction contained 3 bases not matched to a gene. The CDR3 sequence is CASSLTSGNTDTQYF. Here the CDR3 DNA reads TGCGCCAGCAGCCTGACTAGCGGGAACACAGATACGCAGTATTTT.

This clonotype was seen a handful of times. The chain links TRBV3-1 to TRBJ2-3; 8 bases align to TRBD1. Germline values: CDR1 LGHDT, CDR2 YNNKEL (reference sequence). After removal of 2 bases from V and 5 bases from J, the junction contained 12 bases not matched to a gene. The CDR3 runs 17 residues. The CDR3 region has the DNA TGTGCCAGCAGCCAACTCGGTCCTGGACAGGGAGGAGATACGCAGTATTTT. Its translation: CASSQLGPGQGGDTQYF.

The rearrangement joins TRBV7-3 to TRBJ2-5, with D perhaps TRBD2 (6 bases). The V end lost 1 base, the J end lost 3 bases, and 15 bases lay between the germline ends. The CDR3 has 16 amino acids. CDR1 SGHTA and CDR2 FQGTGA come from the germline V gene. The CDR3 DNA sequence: TGTGCCAGCAGCTTAAAGGGAGGCGGCAATGAAGAGACCCAGTACTTC. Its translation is CASSLKGGGNEETQYF.

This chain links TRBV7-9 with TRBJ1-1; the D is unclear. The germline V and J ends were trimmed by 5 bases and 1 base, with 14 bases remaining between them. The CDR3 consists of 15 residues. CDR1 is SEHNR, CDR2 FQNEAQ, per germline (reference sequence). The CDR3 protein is CASSPDGVQNTEAFF. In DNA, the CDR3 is TGTGCCAGCAGCCCAGACGGGGTTCAGAACACTGAAGCTTTCTTT.

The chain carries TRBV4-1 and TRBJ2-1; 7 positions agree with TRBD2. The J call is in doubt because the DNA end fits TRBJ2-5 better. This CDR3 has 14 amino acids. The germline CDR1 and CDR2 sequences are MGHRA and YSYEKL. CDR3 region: CASSGGVHQETQYF. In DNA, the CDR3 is TGCGCCAGCAGCGGGGGGGTTCACCAAGAGACCCAGTACTTC.

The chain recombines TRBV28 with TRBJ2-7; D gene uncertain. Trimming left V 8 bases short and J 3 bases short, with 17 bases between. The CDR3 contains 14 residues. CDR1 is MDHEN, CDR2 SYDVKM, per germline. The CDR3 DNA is TGTGCCAGCGTGGCGGAAGGGTGGAACTACGAGCAGTACTTC. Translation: CASVAEGWNYEQYF.

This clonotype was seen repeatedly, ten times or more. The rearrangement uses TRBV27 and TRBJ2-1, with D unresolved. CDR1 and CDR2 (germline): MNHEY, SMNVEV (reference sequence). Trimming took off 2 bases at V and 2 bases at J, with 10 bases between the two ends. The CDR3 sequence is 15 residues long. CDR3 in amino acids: CASSLGITPYNEQFF. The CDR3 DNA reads TGTGCCAGCAGTTTAGGGATAACCCCCTACAATGAGCAGTTCTTC.

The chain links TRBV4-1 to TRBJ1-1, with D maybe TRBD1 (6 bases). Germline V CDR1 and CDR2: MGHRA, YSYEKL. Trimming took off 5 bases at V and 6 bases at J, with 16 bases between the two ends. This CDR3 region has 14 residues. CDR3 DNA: TGCGCCAGCAGCTTGTGGACAGAGGTCCCTGAAGCTTTCTTT. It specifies CASSLWTEVPEAFF.

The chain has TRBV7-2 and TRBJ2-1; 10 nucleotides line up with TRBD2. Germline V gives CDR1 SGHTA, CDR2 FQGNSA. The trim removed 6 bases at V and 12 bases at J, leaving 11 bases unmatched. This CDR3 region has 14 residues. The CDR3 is CASRQYGLADGQFF. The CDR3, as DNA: TGTGCCAGCAGGCAATATGGACTAGCGGATGGGCAGTTCTTC. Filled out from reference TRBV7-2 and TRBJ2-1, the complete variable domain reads GAGVSQSPSNKVTEKGKDVELRCDPISGHTALYWYRQSLGQGLEFLIYFQGNSAPDKSGLPSDRFSAERTGGSVSTLTIQRTQQEDSAVYLCASRQYGLADGQFFGPGTRLTVL.

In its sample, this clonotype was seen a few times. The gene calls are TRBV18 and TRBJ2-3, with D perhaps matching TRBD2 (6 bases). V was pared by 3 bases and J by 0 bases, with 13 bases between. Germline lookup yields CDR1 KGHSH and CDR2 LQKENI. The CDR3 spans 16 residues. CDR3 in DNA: TGTGCCAGCTCACCCCCCGGGACTCTAAGCACAGATACGCAGTATTTT. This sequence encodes CASSPPGTLSTDTQYF.

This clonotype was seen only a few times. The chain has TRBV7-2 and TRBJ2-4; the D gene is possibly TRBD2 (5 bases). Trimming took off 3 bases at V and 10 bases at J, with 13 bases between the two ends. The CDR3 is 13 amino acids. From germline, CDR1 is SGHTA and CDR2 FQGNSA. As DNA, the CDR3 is TGTGCCAGCAGCTTCGGACTTCCCCCGATTCAGTACTTC. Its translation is CASSFGLPPIQYF.

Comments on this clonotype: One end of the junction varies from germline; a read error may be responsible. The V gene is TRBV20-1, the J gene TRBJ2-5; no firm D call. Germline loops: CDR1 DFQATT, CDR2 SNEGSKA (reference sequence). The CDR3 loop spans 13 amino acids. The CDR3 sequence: CSARDGRGETQHF. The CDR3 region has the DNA TGCAGTGCTAGAGATGGCAGAGGAGAGACCCAACACTTC.

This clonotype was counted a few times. The CDR3 bases are TGTGCCACCAGGGGATCAGACAATGAGCAGTTCTTC. Amino acids: CATRGSDNEQFF. V gene TRBV28 combines with J gene TRBJ2-1; D is perhaps TRBD1 (6 bases). Germline V gives CDR1 MDHEN, CDR2 SYDVKM. This CDR3 contains 12 residues. V lost 10 bases and J lost 5, with 12 bases in between. The full variable domain, rest sourced from reference TRBV28 and TRBJ2-1, is DVKVTQSSRYLVKRTGEKVFLECVQDMDHENMFWYRQDPGLGLRLIYFSYDVKMKEKGDIPEGYSVSREKKERFSLILESASTNQTSMYLCATRGSDNEQFFGPGTRLTVL.

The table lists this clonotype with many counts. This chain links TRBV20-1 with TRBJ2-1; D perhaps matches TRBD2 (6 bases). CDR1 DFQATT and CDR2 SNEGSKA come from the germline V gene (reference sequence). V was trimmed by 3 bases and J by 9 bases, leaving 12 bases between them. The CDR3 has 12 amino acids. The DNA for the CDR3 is TGCAGTGCTAGTTGGGGGGACGGTGAGCAGTTCTTC. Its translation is CSASWGDGEQFF.

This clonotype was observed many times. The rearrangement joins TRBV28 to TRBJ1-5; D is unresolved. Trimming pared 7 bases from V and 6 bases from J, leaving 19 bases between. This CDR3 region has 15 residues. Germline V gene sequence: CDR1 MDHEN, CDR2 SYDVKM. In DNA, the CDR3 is TGTGCCAGCACCGCCGTGGAACTTGGTCGTCAGCCCCAGCATTTT. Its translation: CASTAVELGRQPQHF.

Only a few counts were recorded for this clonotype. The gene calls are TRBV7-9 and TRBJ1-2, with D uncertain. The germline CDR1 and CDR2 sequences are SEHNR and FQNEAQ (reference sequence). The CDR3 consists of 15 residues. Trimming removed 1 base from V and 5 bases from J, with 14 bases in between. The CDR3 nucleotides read TGTGCCAGCAGCTTAGTGAACAGCCCAGGATATGGCTACACCTTC. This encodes CASSLVNSPGYGYTF.